This TCR beta chain was retrieved from a study of CD8+ T cells in alopecia areata. The wider study: Scalp area affected, as a percentage, set the severity score of treated patients. Findings of the study overall: It was observed that many expanded lesional clones persisted in scalp and blood during tofacitinib. Besides other cells, scalp samples also yield sequences of resident alphabeta T cells from normal skin.

After isolation, RNA underwent reverse transcription to generate cDNA as the sequencing template. Only in-frame clones appear in the TCRdb table, and some are missing; sequencing was by immunoSEQ multiplex PCR. The sample shows roughly 170,000 clones, around three fifths of them seen only once. Unmatched junction bases numbered 4, after V lost 3 bases and J lost 12 bases. CDR3 length equals 14 residues. Germline CDR1 reads LNHNV; CDR2 reads YYDKDF (reference sequence). Treatment noted: oral pan-JAK inhibitor, 5-10 mg twice daily. The sorting of PBMCs gave CD4+ and CD8+ T cells. As concerns this clone: Its target is not known.

The chain carries TRBV15 and TRBJ1-6; the match to TRBD1 covers 11 bases. This material consisted of CD8+ T cells sorted from blood, taken at week 24, from a patient treated with tofacitinib. This TCR derives from a human donor with alopecia areata. The CDR3 region has the DNA TGTGCCACCAGCAGGGGGGACAGGGGGTTACCCCTCCACTTT. Its translation is CATSRGDRGLPLHF.